The T cell receptor (beta chain) described here comes from a study of cytomegalovirus exposure and HLA in healthy donors. Whole-study results and caveats: A later analysis reportedly found that, within productive TCRs, an Asian-associated ancestry cluster had fewer N-insertions than the mean observed across the roughly 670 donors. Reports state that TCR beta sequences accurately predicted most subjects' HLA-A and HLA-B alleles.

With respect to this clone: The antigen remains undetermined.

Germline trimming cut 0 bases from V and 1 base from J; bases unmatched to any gene: 5. The germline gives CDR1 MNHEY, CDR2 SVGAGI. This CDR3 contains 16 residues. The PCR employed 60 Vbeta primers together with 13 Jbeta primers. The protocol was immunoSEQ multiplex PCR, while the TCRdb copy is restricted to in-frame clones and leaves out a portion. The sample lists about 160,000 clones; roughly 72% were seen once. The V gene is TRBV6-5, the J gene TRBJ2-7, with 8 bases lining up with TRBD1. The clonotype originates from a man in his forties in good health and CMV-seropositive. Input material: PBMCs. CDR3 coding DNA: TGTGCCAGCAGTTACTCCGGGACAGGACTTTCCTACGAGCAGTACTTC. Encoded protein: CASSYSGTGLSYEQYF.